The T cell receptor beta chain described here comes from a study of T cell repertoires in cytomegalovirus infection. Of note for this clonotype: What it binds is not known.

TCRdb reprocessed the reads via MiXCR and lists one record per CDR3 protein. The data contain tens of thousands of distinct CDR3 sequences, about 18% of them singletons. Unmatched junction bases numbered 7, after V lost 5 bases and J lost 3 bases. The germline gives CDR1 MNHEY, CDR2 SMNVEV (reference sequence). The CDR3 has 15 residues. This sequence was found in a human donor in good health (CMV status not recorded). Some clones in this sample may be carry-over from other donors' samples. The specimen was CD8+ T cells from cultured PBMCs, collected from culture after CMV antigen stimulation. The gene calls are TRBV27 and TRBJ1-5, with TRBD1 matching 7 bases. The CDR3 sequence is CASSPPGQYNQPQHF. The CDR3 region has the DNA TGTGCCAGCAGTCCACCGGGACAGTACAATCAGCCCCAGCATTTT.